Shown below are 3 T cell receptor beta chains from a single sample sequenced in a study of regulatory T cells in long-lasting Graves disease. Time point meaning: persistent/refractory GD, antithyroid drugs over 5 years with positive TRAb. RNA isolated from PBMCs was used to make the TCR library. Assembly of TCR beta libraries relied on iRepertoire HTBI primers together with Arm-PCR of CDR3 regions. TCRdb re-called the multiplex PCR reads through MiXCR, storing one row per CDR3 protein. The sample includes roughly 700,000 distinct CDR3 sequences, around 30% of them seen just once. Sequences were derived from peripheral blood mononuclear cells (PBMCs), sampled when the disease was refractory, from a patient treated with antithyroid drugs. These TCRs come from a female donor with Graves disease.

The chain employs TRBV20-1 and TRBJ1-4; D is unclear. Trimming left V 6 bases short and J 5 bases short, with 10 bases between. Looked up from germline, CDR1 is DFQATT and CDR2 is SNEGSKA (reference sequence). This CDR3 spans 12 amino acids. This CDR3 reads CSARTANEKLFF. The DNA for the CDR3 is TGCAGTGCAAGGACTGCAAATGAAAAACTGTTTTTT.

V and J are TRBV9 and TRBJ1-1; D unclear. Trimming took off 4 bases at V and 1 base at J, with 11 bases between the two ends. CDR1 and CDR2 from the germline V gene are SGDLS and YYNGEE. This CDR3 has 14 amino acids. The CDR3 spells CASSSLGKNTEAFF. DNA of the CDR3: TGTGCCAGCAGCTCTTTAGGCAAGAACACTGAAGCTTTCTTT.

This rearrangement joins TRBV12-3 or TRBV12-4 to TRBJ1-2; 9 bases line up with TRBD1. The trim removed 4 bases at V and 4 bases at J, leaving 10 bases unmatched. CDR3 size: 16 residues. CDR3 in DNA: TGTGCCAGCAGTTCCGGAGGGACAGGGTCCCCCTATGGCTACACCTTC. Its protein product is CASSSGGTGSPYGYTF.